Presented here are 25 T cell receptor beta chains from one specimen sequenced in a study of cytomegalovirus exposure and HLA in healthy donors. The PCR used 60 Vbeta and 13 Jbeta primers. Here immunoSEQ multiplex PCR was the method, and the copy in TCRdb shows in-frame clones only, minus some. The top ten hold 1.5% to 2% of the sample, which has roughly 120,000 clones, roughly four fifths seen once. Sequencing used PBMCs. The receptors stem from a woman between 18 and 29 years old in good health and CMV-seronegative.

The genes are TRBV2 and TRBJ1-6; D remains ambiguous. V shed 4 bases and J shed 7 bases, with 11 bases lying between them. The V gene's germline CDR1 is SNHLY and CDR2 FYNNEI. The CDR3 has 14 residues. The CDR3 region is CASSVVRLNSPLHF. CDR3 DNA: TGTGCCAGCAGTGTTGTCAGGTTGAATTCACCCCTCCACTTT.

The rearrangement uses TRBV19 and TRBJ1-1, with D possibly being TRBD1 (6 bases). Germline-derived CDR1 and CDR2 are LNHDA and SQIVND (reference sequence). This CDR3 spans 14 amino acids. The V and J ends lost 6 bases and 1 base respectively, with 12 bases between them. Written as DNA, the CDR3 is TGTGCCAGTAGGATTGGGGGGGCGAACACTGAAGCTTTCTTT. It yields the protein CASRIGGANTEAFF.

In DNA, the CDR3 is TGTGCCAGTAGGGGGAGCTCCTATAATTCACCCCTCCACTTT. Its translation: CASRGSSYNSPLHF. The rearrangement links TRBV19 to TRBJ1-6; D uncertain. In germline, CDR1 is LNHDA, CDR2 SQIVND (reference sequence). The V end lost 6 bases, the J end lost 0 bases, and 6 bases lay between the germline ends. The CDR3 runs 14 residues.

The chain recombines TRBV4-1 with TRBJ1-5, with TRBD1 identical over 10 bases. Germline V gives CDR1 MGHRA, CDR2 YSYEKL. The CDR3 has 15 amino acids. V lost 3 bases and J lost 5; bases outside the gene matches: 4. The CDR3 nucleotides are TGCGCCAGCAGCCAGGATGGGACAGGGGATCAGCCCCAGCATTTT. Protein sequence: CASSQDGTGDQPQHF.

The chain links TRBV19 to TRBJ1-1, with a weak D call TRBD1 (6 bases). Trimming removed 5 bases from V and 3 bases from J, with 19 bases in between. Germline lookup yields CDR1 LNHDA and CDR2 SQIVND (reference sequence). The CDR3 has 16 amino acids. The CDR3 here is CASSSWGRPEDTEAFF. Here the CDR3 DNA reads TGTGCCAGTAGTTCCTGGGGGCGGCCAGAGGACACTGAAGCTTTCTTT.

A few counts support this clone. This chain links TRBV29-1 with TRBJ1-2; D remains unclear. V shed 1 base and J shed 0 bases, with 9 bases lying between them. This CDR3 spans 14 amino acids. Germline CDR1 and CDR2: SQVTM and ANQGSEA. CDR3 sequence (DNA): TGCAGCGTTGAAGGGAGGCTAACTAACTATGGCTACACCTTC. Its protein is CSVEGRLTNYGYTF.

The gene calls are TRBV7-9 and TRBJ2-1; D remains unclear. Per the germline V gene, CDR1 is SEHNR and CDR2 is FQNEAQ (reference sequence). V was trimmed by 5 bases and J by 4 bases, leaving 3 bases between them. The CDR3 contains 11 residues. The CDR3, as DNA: TGTGCCAGCAGCCCATACAATGAGCAGTTCTTC. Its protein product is CASSPYNEQFF. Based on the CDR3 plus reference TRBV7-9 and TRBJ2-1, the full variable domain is DTGVSQNPRHKITKRGQNVTFRCDPISEHNRLYWYRQTLGQGPEFLTYFQNEAQLEKSRLLSDRFSAERPKGSFSTLEIQRTEQGDSAMYLCASSPYNEQFFGPGTRLTVL.

The CDR3 sequence is CASSLLLWGQLSGNTIYF. CDR3 nucleotides: TGTGCCAGCAGCCTACTCCTGTGGGGACAGCTCTCTGGAAACACCATATATTTT. The chain is built from TRBV28 and TRBJ1-3; TRBD1 matches 7 bases. Losses at the gene ends were 6 bases for V and 0 bases for J; bases not matched to a gene: 14. The CDR3 spans 18 residues. Germline lookup yields CDR1 MDHEN and CDR2 SYDVKM. The full variable domain, in which reference TRBV28 and TRBJ1-3 provide the parts outside the CDR3, is DVKVTQSSRYLVKRTGEKVFLECVQDMDHENMFWYRQDPGLGLRLIYFSYDVKMKEKGDIPEGYSVSREKKERFSLILESASTNQTSMYLCASSLLLWGQLSGNTIYFGEGSWLTVV.

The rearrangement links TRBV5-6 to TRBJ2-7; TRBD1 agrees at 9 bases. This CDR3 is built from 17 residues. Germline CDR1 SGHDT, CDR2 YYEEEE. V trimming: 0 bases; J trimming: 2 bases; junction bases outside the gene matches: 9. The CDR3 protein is CASSLGGWDRDPYEQYF. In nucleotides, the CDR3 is TGTGCCAGCAGCTTGGGCGGGTGGGACAGGGATCCCTACGAGCAGTACTTC.

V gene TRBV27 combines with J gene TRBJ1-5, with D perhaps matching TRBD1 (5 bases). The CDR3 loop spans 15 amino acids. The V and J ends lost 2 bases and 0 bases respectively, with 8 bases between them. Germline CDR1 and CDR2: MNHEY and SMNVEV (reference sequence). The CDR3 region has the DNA TGTGCCAGCAGTTTAGTAGGGGATAGCAATCAGCCCCAGCATTTT. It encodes CASSLVGDSNQPQHF.

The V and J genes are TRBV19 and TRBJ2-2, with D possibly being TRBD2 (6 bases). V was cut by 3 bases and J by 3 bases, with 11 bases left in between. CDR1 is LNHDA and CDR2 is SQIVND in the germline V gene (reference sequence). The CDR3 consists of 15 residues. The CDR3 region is CASSIAGSYTGELFF. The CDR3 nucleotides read TGTGCCAGTAGTATTGCGGGATCCTACACCGGGGAGCTGTTTTTT.

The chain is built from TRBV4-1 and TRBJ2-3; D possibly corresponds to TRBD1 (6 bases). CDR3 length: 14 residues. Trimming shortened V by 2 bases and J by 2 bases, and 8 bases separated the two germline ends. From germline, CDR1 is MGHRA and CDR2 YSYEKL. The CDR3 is CASSQQGSTDTQYF. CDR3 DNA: TGCGCCAGCAGCCAACAGGGGTCCACAGATACGCAGTATTTT.

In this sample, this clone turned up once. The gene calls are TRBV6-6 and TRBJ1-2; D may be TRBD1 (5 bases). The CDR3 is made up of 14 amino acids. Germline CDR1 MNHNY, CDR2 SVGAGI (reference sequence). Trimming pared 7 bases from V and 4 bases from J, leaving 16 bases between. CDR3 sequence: CASTSGGVRYGYTF. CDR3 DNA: TGTGCCAGCACCTCGGGGGGGGTCCGCTATGGCTACACCTTC.

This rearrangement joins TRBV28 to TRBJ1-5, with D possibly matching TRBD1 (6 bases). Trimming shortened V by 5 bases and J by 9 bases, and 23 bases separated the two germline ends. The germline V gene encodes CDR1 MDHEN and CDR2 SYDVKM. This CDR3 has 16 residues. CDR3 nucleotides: TGTGCCAGCAGTGCAGGGATGACAGGCGCCAAAAGGCCCCAGCATTTT. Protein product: CASSAGMTGAKRPQHF.

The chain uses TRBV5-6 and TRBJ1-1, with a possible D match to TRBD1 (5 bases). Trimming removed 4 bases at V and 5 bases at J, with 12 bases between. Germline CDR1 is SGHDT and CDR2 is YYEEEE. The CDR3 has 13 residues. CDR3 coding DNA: TGTGCCAGCAGCCCAGGAGGGGAGACTGAAGCTTTCTTT. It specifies CASSPGGETEAFF.

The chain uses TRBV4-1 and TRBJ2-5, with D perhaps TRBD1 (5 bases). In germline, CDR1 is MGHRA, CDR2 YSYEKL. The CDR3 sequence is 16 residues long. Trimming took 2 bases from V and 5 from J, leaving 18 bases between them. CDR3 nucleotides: TGCGCCAGCAGCCAAAGGGCCATGCAGGGTAAGGAGACCCAGTACTTC. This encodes CASSQRAMQGKETQYF.

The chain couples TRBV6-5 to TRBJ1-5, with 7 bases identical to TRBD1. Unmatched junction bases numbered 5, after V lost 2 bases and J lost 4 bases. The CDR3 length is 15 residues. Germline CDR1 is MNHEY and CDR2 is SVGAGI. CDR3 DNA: TGTGCCAGCAGTTACGAGACAGGGCAGAATCAGCCCCAGCATTTT. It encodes CASSYETGQNQPQHF.

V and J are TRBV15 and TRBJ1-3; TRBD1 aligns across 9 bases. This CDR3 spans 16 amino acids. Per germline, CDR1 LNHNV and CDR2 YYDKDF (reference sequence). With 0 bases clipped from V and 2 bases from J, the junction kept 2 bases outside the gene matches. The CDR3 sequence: CATSRDRDRAGNTIYF. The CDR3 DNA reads TGTGCCACCAGCAGAGATCGGGACAGGGCTGGAAACACCATATATTTT.

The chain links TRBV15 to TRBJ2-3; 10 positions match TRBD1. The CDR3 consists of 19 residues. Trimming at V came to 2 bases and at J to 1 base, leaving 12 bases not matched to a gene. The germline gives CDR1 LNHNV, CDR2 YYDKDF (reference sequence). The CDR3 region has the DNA TGTGCCACCAGCAGACCGGGACAGGGGACCTCGATGGGCACAGATACGCAGTATTTT. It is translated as CATSRPGQGTSMGTDTQYF.

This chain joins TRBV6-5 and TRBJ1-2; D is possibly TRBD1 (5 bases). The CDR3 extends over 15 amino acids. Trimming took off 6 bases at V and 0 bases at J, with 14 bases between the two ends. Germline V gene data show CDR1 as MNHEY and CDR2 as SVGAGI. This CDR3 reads CASRRLRAANYGYTF. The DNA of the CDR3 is TGTGCCAGCAGACGCCTCAGGGCTGCTAACTATGGCTACACCTTC.

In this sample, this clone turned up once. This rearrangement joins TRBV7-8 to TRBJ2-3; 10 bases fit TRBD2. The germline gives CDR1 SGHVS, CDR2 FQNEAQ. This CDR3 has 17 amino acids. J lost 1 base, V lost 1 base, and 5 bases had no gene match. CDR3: CASSLVSGGWGTDTQYF. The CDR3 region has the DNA TGTGCCAGCAGCTTAGTTAGCGGGGGGTGGGGCACAGATACGCAGTATTTT.

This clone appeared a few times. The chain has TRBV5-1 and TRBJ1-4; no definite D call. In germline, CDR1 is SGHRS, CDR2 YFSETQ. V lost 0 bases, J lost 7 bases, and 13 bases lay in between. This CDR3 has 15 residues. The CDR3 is CASSLVPGGIEKLFF. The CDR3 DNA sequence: TGCGCCAGCAGCTTGGTCCCGGGAGGCATTGAAAAACTGTTTTTT.

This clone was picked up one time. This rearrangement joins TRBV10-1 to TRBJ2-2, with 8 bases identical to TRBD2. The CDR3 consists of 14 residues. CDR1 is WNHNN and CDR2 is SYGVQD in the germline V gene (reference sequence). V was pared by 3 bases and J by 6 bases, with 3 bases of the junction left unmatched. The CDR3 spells CASSDLTSAGELFF. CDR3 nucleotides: TGCGCCAGCAGTGACCTGACTAGCGCCGGGGAGCTGTTTTTT.

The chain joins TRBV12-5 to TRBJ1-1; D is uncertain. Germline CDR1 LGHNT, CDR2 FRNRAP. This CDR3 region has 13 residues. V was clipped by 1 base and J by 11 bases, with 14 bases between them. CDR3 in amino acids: CASGLGEGGAAFF. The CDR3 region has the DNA TGTGCTAGTGGTTTGGGGGAGGGTGGCGCGGCTTTCTTT.

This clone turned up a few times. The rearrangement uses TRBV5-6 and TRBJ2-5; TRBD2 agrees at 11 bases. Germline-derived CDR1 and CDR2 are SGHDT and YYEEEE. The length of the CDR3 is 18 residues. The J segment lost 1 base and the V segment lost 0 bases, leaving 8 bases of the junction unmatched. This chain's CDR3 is CASSLVLAGGPGQETQYF. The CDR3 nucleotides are TGTGCCAGCAGCTTGGTGCTAGCGGGGGGACCCGGCCAAGAGACCCAGTACTTC.